This is a list of T cell receptor beta chains from one sample in a study of human T cells and chemical hapten exposure. MiXCR, applied by TCRdb to the RACE reads, yields one record per CDR3 protein. The sample has about 81,000 distinct CDR3 sequences, 7.5% to 9% seen once. The source was whole blood, collected in connection with sensitization to the hapten diphenylcyclopropenone (DPC). The receptors here all came from a woman aged 25 to 39 with alopecia areata. Some clones in this sample may be carry-over from other donors' samples. The CDR3 runs from the conserved cysteine through the conserved F or W. A D gene is named only where the DNA matches it firmly. Part of the rows lack a size; the others show once, few, many or a class for expanded clones.

D gene: -; V gene: TRBV12-3/TRBV12-4; J gene: TRBJ1-2; clone size: many; CDR3 DNA: TGTGCCAGCAGTTCCGAGACAGGTTACTATGGCTACACCTTC; CDR3 protein: CASSSETGYYGYTF
D gene: -; V gene: TRBV6-5; J gene: TRBJ2-4; clone size: many; CDR3 DNA: TGTGCCAGCAGTTATGACAGAGCCAAAAACATTCAGTACTTC; CDR3 protein: CASSYDRAKNIQYF
D gene: -; V gene: TRBV20-1; J gene: TRBJ2-3; clone size: many; CDR3 DNA: TGCAGTGCTTCGAATCGGGACAGCACAGATACGCAGTATTTT; CDR3 protein: CSASNRDSTDTQYF
D gene: TRBD1; V gene: TRBV6-5; J gene: TRBJ1-2; clone size: -; CDR3 DNA: TGTGCCAGCAGCCGTAGGCGGACAGGGGAAACTAACTATGGCTACACCTTC; CDR3 protein: CASSRRRTGETNYGYTF
D gene: -; V gene: TRBV7-2; J gene: TRBJ1-1; clone size: many; CDR3 DNA: TGTGCCAGCAGTTCAGACAGGCAGGTGGAAGCTTTCTTT; CDR3 protein: CASSSDRQVEAFF
D gene: TRBD2; V gene: TRBV6-5; J gene: TRBJ2-3; clone size: many; CDR3 DNA: TGTGCCAGCAGTTACTCGAGCCTAGCGGCGGATACGCAGTATTTT; CDR3 protein: CASSYSSLAADTQYF
D gene: TRBD2; V gene: TRBV12-3/TRBV12-4; J gene: TRBJ2-1; clone size: -; CDR3 DNA: TGTGCCAGCACCCTAGCGGGGGGGATCAATGAGCAGTTCTTC; CDR3 protein: CASTLAGGINEQFF
D gene: -; V gene: TRBV29-1; J gene: TRBJ1-2; clone size: many; CDR3 DNA: TGCAGCGTCTGGACAGCAAACTATGGCTACACCTTC; CDR3 protein: CSVWTANYGYTF
D gene: TRBD1; V gene: TRBV20-1; J gene: TRBJ1-5; clone size: many; CDR3 DNA: TGCAGTGCCGAGAAGGAGGGGGCTCAGCCCCAGCATTTT; CDR3 protein: CSAEKEGAQPQHF
D gene: -; V gene: TRBV20-1; J gene: TRBJ1-1; clone size: -; CDR3 DNA: TGCAGTGCTAGTGGCGGGTTGGGGAACACTGAAGCTTTCTTT; CDR3 protein: CSASGGLGNTEAFF
D gene: TRBD1; V gene: TRBV18; J gene: TRBJ2-7; clone size: few; CDR3 DNA: TGTGCCAGCTCACCCGACAGACAGGGTTCGGAGCAGTACTTC; CDR3 protein: CASSPDRQGSEQYF
D gene: TRBD2; V gene: TRBV2; J gene: TRBJ2-1; clone size: few; CDR3 DNA: TGTGCCAGCAGACCCGGACTAGCGGGGGGGGGAGAGCAGTTCTTC; CDR3 protein: CASRPGLAGGGEQFF
D gene: TRBD1; V gene: TRBV5-1; J gene: TRBJ2-1; clone size: -; CDR3 DNA: TGCGCCAGCAGCCCAGAGACAGGGGAGAATGAGCAGTTCTTC; CDR3 protein: CASSPETGENEQFF
D gene: TRBD2; V gene: TRBV20-1; J gene: TRBJ2-5; clone size: many; CDR3 DNA: TGCAGTGCGACGACTAGCGGGGGGGCACAAGAGACCCAGTACTTC; CDR3 protein: CSATTSGGAQETQYF
D gene: -; V gene: TRBV7-8; J gene: TRBJ2-7; clone size: many; CDR3 DNA: TGTGCCAGCAGCCAAAATATAGCGGAACTAACTTGGAGGACCTACGAGCAGTACTTC; CDR3 protein: CASSQNIAELTWRTYEQYF
D gene: TRBD2; V gene: TRBV20-1; J gene: TRBJ2-4; clone size: -; CDR3 DNA: TGCAGTGCTAGTGTGGTGGGGGGGAACATTCAGTACTTC; CDR3 protein: CSASVVGGNIQYF
D gene: TRBD1; V gene: TRBV19; J gene: TRBJ1-2; clone size: -; CDR3 DNA: TGTGCCAGTAGTGGCCCCGGGACAGAAAACTATGGCTACACCTTC; CDR3 protein: CASSGPGTENYGYTF
D gene: -; V gene: TRBV15; J gene: TRBJ2-3; clone size: many; CDR3 DNA: TGTGCCACCAGGTTGGAGGGGGCGTCCACAGATACGCAGTATTTT; CDR3 protein: CATRLEGASTDTQYF
D gene: -; V gene: TRBV3-1; J gene: TRBJ1-2; clone size: few; CDR3 DNA: TGTGCCAGCAGCCAACACAAACCGGAGGGCTACACCTTC; CDR3 protein: CASSQHKPEGYTF
D gene: -; V gene: TRBV7-6; J gene: TRBJ2-3; clone size: -; CDR3 DNA: TGTGCCAGCAGCTTGTGGGCGGCTTCCAATACGCAGTATTTT; CDR3 protein: CASSLWAASNTQYF
D gene: -; V gene: TRBV2; J gene: TRBJ2-4; clone size: few; CDR3 DNA: TGTGCCAGCAGTGAAGGGACATGTGGGGCCAAAAACATTCAGTACTTC; CDR3 protein: CASSEGTCGAKNIQYF
D gene: -; V gene: TRBV12-3/TRBV12-4; J gene: TRBJ1-6; clone size: many; CDR3 DNA: TGTGCCAGCAGTTTATTAGCAGGGTTTGATTCACCCCTCCACTTT; CDR3 protein: CASSLLAGFDSPLHF
D gene: TRBD2; V gene: TRBV15; J gene: TRBJ2-3; clone size: many; CDR3 DNA: TGTGCCACCAGCAGGCCGGGACTAGCCCACACAGATACGCAGTATTTT; CDR3 protein: CATSRPGLAHTDTQYF
D gene: -; V gene: TRBV29-1; J gene: TRBJ1-2; clone size: -; CDR3 DNA: TGCAGCGTCGGGGGTACAGGGACATATGGCTACACCTTC; CDR3 protein: CSVGGTGTYGYTF
D gene: TRBD1; V gene: TRBV4-2; J gene: TRBJ2-3; clone size: many; CDR3 DNA: TGTGCCAGCAGCCAGAAGACCGGGACAGGGAGTGGGACAGATACGCAGTATTTT; CDR3 protein: CASSQKTGTGSGTDTQYF
D gene: TRBD1; V gene: TRBV20-1; J gene: TRBJ2-7; clone size: many; CDR3 DNA: TGCAGTGCTAGAGCTGACAGGGATTACGAGCAGTACTTC; CDR3 protein: CSARADRDYEQYF
D gene: TRBD1; V gene: TRBV9; J gene: TRBJ1-2; clone size: many; CDR3 DNA: TGTGCCAGCAGCGCGGAGCACAGGGGTCTCTATGGCTACACCTTC; CDR3 protein: CASSAEHRGLYGYTF
D gene: TRBD1; V gene: TRBV5-5; J gene: TRBJ2-7; clone size: many; CDR3 DNA: TGTGCCAGCAGCTCCGGGACAGGGTCCTACGAGCAGTACTTC; CDR3 protein: CASSSGTGSYEQYF
D gene: -; V gene: TRBV7-8; J gene: TRBJ1-1; clone size: -; CDR3 DNA: TGTGCCAGCAGCTTCAACAGAGGGCGTAACACTGAAGCTTTCTTT; CDR3 protein: CASSFNRGRNTEAFF
D gene: -; V gene: TRBV3-1; J gene: TRBJ2-3; clone size: many; CDR3 DNA: TGTGCCAGCAGCCCCACAGGGAGAAGGGCAGATACGCAGTATTTT; CDR3 protein: CASSPTGRRADTQYF
D gene: -; V gene: TRBV3-1; J gene: TRBJ2-3; clone size: many; CDR3 DNA: TGTGCCAGCAGCCAAAGAGGAGGAGATACGCAGTATTTT; CDR3 protein: CASSQRGGDTQYF
D gene: TRBD1; V gene: TRBV10-3; J gene: TRBJ2-7; clone size: -; CDR3 DNA: TGTGCCATCAGACCGGGACAGGGGGACGAAGAGCAGTACTTC; CDR3 protein: CAIRPGQGDEEQYF
D gene: TRBD1; V gene: TRBV14; J gene: TRBJ2-7; clone size: -; CDR3 DNA: TGTGCCAGCAGCCATCAGTTCGGGACAGGGGGGTACGAGCAGTACTTC; CDR3 protein: CASSHQFGTGGYEQYF
D gene: TRBD1; V gene: TRBV6-1; J gene: TRBJ2-7; clone size: few; CDR3 DNA: TGTGCCAGCAGTGGGGGACAGGGGGCGAGAAAGTCCGACGAGCAGTACTTC; CDR3 protein: CASSGGQGARKSDEQYF
D gene: -; V gene: TRBV5-4; J gene: TRBJ2-3; clone size: few; CDR3 DNA: TGTGCCAGCAGCTTGAAACTAGCCGGGAGCACAGATACGCAGTATTTT; CDR3 protein: CASSLKLAGSTDTQYF
D gene: -; V gene: TRBV12-3/TRBV12-4; J gene: TRBJ2-1; clone size: -; CDR3 DNA: TGTGCCAGCAGTTTAGTAATAAGTTACAATGAGCAGTTCTTC; CDR3 protein: CASSLVISYNEQFF
D gene: TRBD1; V gene: TRBV11-2; J gene: TRBJ2-1; clone size: many; CDR3 DNA: TGTGCCAGCAGCTCCGACAGGGACTCCTACAATGAGCAGTTCTTC; CDR3 protein: CASSSDRDSYNEQFF
D gene: -; V gene: TRBV5-5; J gene: TRBJ1-5; clone size: many; CDR3 DNA: TGTGCCAGCAGCTTGGACAGGGTGAGGGTCGGCAATCAGCCCCAGCATTTT; CDR3 protein: CASSLDRVRVGNQPQHF
D gene: TRBD1; V gene: TRBV3-1; J gene: TRBJ2-2; clone size: many; CDR3 DNA: TGTGCCAGCAGCCCCCGACAGGGGAACACCGGGGAGCTGTTTTTT; CDR3 protein: CASSPRQGNTGELFF
D gene: TRBD1; V gene: TRBV5-4; J gene: TRBJ1-2; clone size: many; CDR3 DNA: TGTGCCAGCAGCTCACAGGGGGCTGACGGCTACACCTTC; CDR3 protein: CASSSQGADGYTF
D gene: TRBD1; V gene: TRBV18; J gene: TRBJ1-6; clone size: many; CDR3 DNA: TGTGCCAGCTCATTCGACAGGGACCCTCAGGGGTCACCCCTCCACTTT; CDR3 protein: CASSFDRDPQGSPLHF
D gene: -; V gene: TRBV5-1; J gene: TRBJ1-1; clone size: many; CDR3 DNA: TGCGCCAGCAGCTTGTCACCGGGGGACACTGAAGCTTTCTTT; CDR3 protein: CASSLSPGDTEAFF
D gene: -; V gene: TRBV18; J gene: TRBJ2-7; clone size: many; CDR3 DNA: TGTGCCAGCTCACCCGGTTTAACCTACGAGCAGTACTTC; CDR3 protein: CASSPGLTYEQYF
D gene: -; V gene: TRBV6-1; J gene: TRBJ1-2; clone size: few; CDR3 DNA: TGTGCCAGCAGTGAAGCGACAGGCGACTATGGCTACACCTTC; CDR3 protein: CASSEATGDYGYTF
D gene: TRBD1; V gene: TRBV6-1; J gene: TRBJ1-2; clone size: -; CDR3 DNA: TGTGCCAGCAGCCTCCTGGGACAGGGGAACTATGGCTACACCTTC; CDR3 protein: CASSLLGQGNYGYTF
D gene: -; V gene: TRBV25-1; J gene: TRBJ2-3; clone size: -; CDR3 DNA: TGTGCCAGCAGTGAACGGGGACCAGATACGCAGTATTTT; CDR3 protein: CASSERGPDTQYF